The 5 T cell receptor beta chains given below trace back to one sample, sequenced in a study of regulatory T cells in long-lasting Graves disease. Time point specified: persistent/refractory GD, antithyroid drugs over 5 years with positive TRAb. PBMCs provided the RNA from which the TCR library was made. Arm-PCR with iRepertoire HTBI primers amplified the CDR3 regions for these TCR beta libraries. TCRdb re-derived calls from the multiplex PCR reads in MiXCR, one entry per CDR3 protein. The top ten clones hold just under 30% of a sample with 300,000 or so distinct CDR3 sequences, around a fifth of them seen once. The material was peripheral blood mononuclear cells (PBMCs), obtained when the disease was refractory, from a patient treated with antithyroid drugs. The receptors here all came from a female donor with Graves disease.

This clonotype has a count of ten or more. Germline and junction disagree at one end, which may indicate a read error. The chain links TRBV3-1 to TRBJ1-1; D is ambiguous. Germline V gene data show CDR1 as LGHDT and CDR2 as YNNKEL (reference sequence). This CDR3 is 11 amino acids long. The CDR3, as DNA: TGTACCAGCAGCGGTGGAAGGAAAGCTTTCTTT. This codes for CTSSGGRKAFF.

This clonotype was recorded many times. In DNA form, the CDR3 reads TGTGCCAGCGCGGGGACCCGCAATCAGCCCCAGCATTTT. Its protein is CASAGTRNQPQHF. V and J are TRBV28 and TRBJ1-5, with D perhaps TRBD1 (5 bases). CDR3 length: 13 residues. CDR1 is MDHEN and CDR2 is SYDVKM in the germline V gene. V lost 8 bases to trimming and J lost 2 bases, with 10 bases between them.

This clonotype was recorded many times. This rearrangement joins TRBV7-9 to TRBJ1-2; D is unresolved. CDR1 SEHNR and CDR2 FQNEAQ come from the germline V gene (reference sequence). The length of the CDR3 is 13 residues. Between the trimmed V and J ends, which lost 2 bases and 4 bases, there was a span of 8 bases. The CDR3 nucleotides are TGTGCCAGCAGCTTATTGGACGGCTATGGCTACACCTTC. It translates to CASSLLDGYGYTF.

In its sample, this clonotype was seen many times. The V gene is TRBV12-5, the J gene TRBJ1-1; D call uncertain. V was pared by 1 base and J by 4 bases, with 10 bases between. This CDR3 comprises 14 residues. Germline V gene sequence: CDR1 LGHNT, CDR2 FRNRAP. This chain's CDR3 is CASGLAVSGTEAFF. CDR3 nucleotides: TGTGCTAGTGGTTTGGCGGTGAGTGGCACTGAAGCTTTCTTT.

This chain uses TRBV18 with TRBJ2-2; D gene unclear. The CDR3 length is 13 residues. The germline V and J ends were trimmed by 2 bases and 4 bases, with 5 bases remaining between them. CDR1 is KGHSH, CDR2 LQKENI, per germline. The CDR3 protein is CASSPSSTGELFF. The CDR3, as DNA: TGTGCCAGCTCACCATCGAGCACCGGGGAGCTGTTTTTT.